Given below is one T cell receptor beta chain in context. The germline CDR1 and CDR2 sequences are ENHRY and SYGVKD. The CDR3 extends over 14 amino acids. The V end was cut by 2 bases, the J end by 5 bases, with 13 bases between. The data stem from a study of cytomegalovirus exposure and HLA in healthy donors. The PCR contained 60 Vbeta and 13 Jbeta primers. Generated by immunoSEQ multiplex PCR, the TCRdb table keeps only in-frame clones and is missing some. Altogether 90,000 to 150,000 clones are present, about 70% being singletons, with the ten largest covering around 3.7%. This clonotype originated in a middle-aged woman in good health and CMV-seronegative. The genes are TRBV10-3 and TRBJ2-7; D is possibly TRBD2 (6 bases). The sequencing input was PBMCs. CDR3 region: CAISEGAGTNEQYF. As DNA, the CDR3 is TGTGCCATCAGTGAGGGAGCGGGTACGAACGAGCAGTACTTC.